This TCR beta chain was sequenced for a study of patients and donors after allogeneic stem cell transplantation. CDR1 and CDR2 from the germline V gene are SGHTA and FQGNSA. The V gene lost 2 bases and the J gene lost 1 base, with 8 bases spanning the gap. This CDR3 region has 14 residues. TCRdb re-analysed the RT-PCR reads in MiXCR, keeping a single row per CDR3 protein. The repertoire holds roughly 200,000 distinct CDR3 sequences, with around 40% as singletons. This clonotype was counted a few times. The chain uses TRBV7-2 and TRBJ1-1; no firm D call. The receptor comes from a human donor who was either an allogeneic HSCT recipient or a stem cell or donor lymphocyte infusion donor (not recorded which). It is not recorded whose cells these are; they may come from a transplant donor. Specimen: blood, either unsorted or a sorted T cell fraction (not recorded which). The CDR3 nucleotides read TGTGCCAGCAGCTTAAGGTTCGCGAACACTGAAGCTTTCTTT. This translates into CASSLRFANTEAFF.